The 10 T cell receptor beta chains listed next were all sequenced from one sample in a study of blood T cell repertoires in COVID-19. Generated by immunoSEQ multiplex PCR, the TCRdb table keeps only in-frame clones and is missing some. The table has fewer than 500,000 clones, 70% to 90% seen once; the top ten hold 1% to 1.5%. Sequencing was done on a sample of PBMCs or T cells enriched from blood (not recorded which). These TCRs come from a man between 25 and 39 years old who had recovered from COVID-19.

CDR3 in amino acids: CASSQSPPVPSSYNSPLHF. The CDR3 nucleotides read TGCGCCAGCAGTCAATCGCCCCCCGTCCCGAGCTCCTATAATTCACCCCTCCACTTT. This chain uses TRBV23-1 with TRBJ1-6; no firm D call. TRBV23-1 qualifies as an ORF whose function is uncertain. V was trimmed by 0 bases and J by 0 bases, leaving 15 bases between them. This CDR3 spans 19 amino acids.

The chain employs TRBV6-2 or TRBV6-3 and TRBJ1-4; D uncertain. The CDR3 is made up of 15 amino acids. Trimming removed 5 bases from V and 0 bases from J, with 10 bases in between. In germline, CDR1 is MNHEY, CDR2 SVGEGT. As DNA, the CDR3 is TGTGCCAGCAGTCGCGTCCTAGCAACTAATGAAAAACTGTTTTTT. It is translated as CASSRVLATNEKLFF.

The chain joins TRBV5-1 to TRBJ2-7; D is ambiguous. Germline CDR1 SGHRS, CDR2 YFSETQ. V was trimmed by 0 bases and J by 1 base, leaving 17 bases between them. The CDR3 is 17 residues long. The CDR3: CASSLGAAALLSYEQYF. CDR3 sequence (DNA): TGCGCCAGCAGCTTGGGGGCAGCAGCCCTCCTTTCCTACGAGCAGTACTTC. Filled out from reference TRBV5-1 and TRBJ2-7, the complete variable domain reads KAGVTQTPRYLIKTRGQQVTLSCSPISGHRSVSWYQQTPGQGLQFLFEYFSETQRNKGNFPGRFSGRQFSNSRSEMNVSTLELGDSALYLCASSLGAAALLSYEQYFGPGTRLTVT.

This chain links TRBV29-1 with TRBJ1-2; D gene unclear. V was pared by 3 bases and J by 6 bases, with 5 bases between. The germline V gene encodes CDR1 SQVTM and CDR2 ANQGSEA. The CDR3 totals 10 residues. The CDR3 DNA sequence: TGCAGCGTTGATCAGAATGGCTACACCTTC. Its translation is CSVDQNGYTF.

In its sample, this clone was seen a few times. The genes are TRBV29-1 and TRBJ1-2; 7 bases align to TRBD1. The ends lost 5 bases at V and 4 bases at J; junction bases unmatched: 10. The CDR3 runs to 14 residues. CDR1 SQVTM and CDR2 ANQGSEA come from the germline V gene. The CDR3 protein is CSVKQTGTIYGYTF. The CDR3 nucleotides are TGCAGCGTTAAACAGACAGGGACAATCTATGGCTACACCTTC. Filled out from reference TRBV29-1 and TRBJ1-2, the complete variable domain reads SAVISQKPSRDICQRGTSLTIQCQVDSQVTMMFWYRQQPGQSLTLIATANQGSEATYESGFVIDKFPISRPNLTFSTLTVSNMSPEDSSIYLCSVKQTGTIYGYTFGSGTRLTVV.

The chain has TRBV7-9 and TRBJ1-2, with D perhaps TRBD1 (6 bases). CDR1 and CDR2 from the germline V gene are SEHNR and FQNEAQ (reference sequence). This CDR3 spans 15 amino acids. The V end was cut by 5 bases, the J end by 0 bases, with 13 bases between. CDR3 in amino acids: CASSPRDTSNYGYTF. The DNA for the CDR3 is TGTGCCAGCAGCCCTCGGGACACCTCTAACTATGGCTACACCTTC.

This chain joins TRBV3-1 (or the pseudogene TRBV3-2) and TRBJ1-3, with no clear D. Germline-derived CDR1 and CDR2 are LGHDT and YNNKEL (reference sequence). CDR3 length: 14 residues. Trimming took 4 bases from V and 1 from J, leaving 8 bases between them. CDR3 protein: CASSPRVSGNTIYF. The DNA of the CDR3 is TGTGCCAGCAGCCCGCGGGTTTCTGGAAACACCATATATTTT.

This clone was observed a few times. The V gene is TRBV13, the J gene TRBJ1-3; D ambiguous. CDR1 PRHDT and CDR2 FYEKMQ come from the germline V gene (reference sequence). The CDR3 is 15 residues long. V gave up 5 bases and J gave up 2 bases, with 13 bases separating them. In DNA, the CDR3 is TGTGCCAGCAGCCCCAGGCAGGTTCCTGGAAACACCATATATTTT. The encoded protein is CASSPRQVPGNTIYF.

CDR3: CASSPPQGSPYEQYF. The CDR3 nucleotides read TGTGCCAGCAGCCCACCGCAGGGTTCTCCCTACGAGCAGTACTTC. The J gene is TRBJ2-7, the V gene TRBV7-9; D may be TRBD1 (5 bases). Germline V gene lookup returns CDR1 SEHNR and CDR2 FQNEAQ (reference sequence). This CDR3 is 15 amino acids long. The germline V and J ends were trimmed by 5 bases and 2 bases, with 16 bases remaining between them. Full variable domain (remainder filled in from reference TRBV7-9 and TRBJ2-7): DTGVSQNPRHKITKRGQNVTFRCDPISEHNRLYWYRQTLGQGPEFLTYFQNEAQLEKSRLLSDRFSAERPKGSFSTLEIQRTEQGDSAMYLCASSPPQGSPYEQYFGPGTRLTVT.

The V gene is TRBV23-1, the J gene TRBJ1-6, with 8 bases identical to TRBD1. TRBV23-1 is annotated as an ORF whose role is uncertain. V lost 6 bases and J lost 7; bases outside the gene matches: 11. The CDR3 spans 16 residues. This CDR3 is CASRPNRDRLNSPLHF. CDR3 nucleotide sequence: TGCGCCAGCAGACCCAACCGGGACAGGTTGAATTCACCCCTCCACTTT.